This T cell receptor (beta chain) was sequenced for a study of T-cell memory formation after mild COVID-19. V dropped 5 bases and J dropped 4 bases, with 20 bases sitting between them. This CDR3 is built from 17 residues. CDR1 and CDR2 from the germline V gene are SGHTA and FQGNSA. Each CDR3 protein gets one entry after TCRdb re-called the 5' RACE reads with MiXCR. Here the sample spans approximately 250,000 distinct CDR3 sequences, under 20% being singletons. Sequenced input: PBMCs or a T cell subset sorted from them (not recorded which). This sequence joins TRBV7-2 and TRBJ1-4; D unclear. The TCR originated in a man between 18 and 35 years old who had mild COVID-19 (a few samples of this study predate the infection). Cell type and time point are not known. DNA of the CDR3: TGTGCCAGCAGCCCCCCTCTTCGGGAGGGCGGTAATGAAAAACTGTTTTTT. It specifies CASSPPLREGGNEKLFF.